Listed below are T cell receptor beta chains from one sample, sequenced in a study of T cell repertoires in cytomegalovirus infection. Their cognate antigens are unknown. Using its own MiXCR run on the reads, TCRdb lists one record per CDR3 protein. The sample contains approximately 260,000 distinct CDR3 sequences, about 20% of which appear only once. The sequenced sample was cultured PBMCs, obtained from culture after CMV antigen stimulation. These receptors came from a human donor in good health (CMV status not recorded). Some clones in this sample may be carry-over from other donors' samples. Each CDR3 is given with its conserved first and last residue. D genes are given only for firm matches. The size entry is marked missing in some rows and otherwise reads once, few, many or a size class.

d_gene: .
v_gene: TRBV5-1
abundance: many
j_gene: TRBJ2-1
CDR3nt: TGCGCCAGCAGCTTTGCCAGGGACTCCTACAATGAGCAGTTCTTC
CDR3aa: CASSFARDSYNEQFF

d_gene: TRBD1
v_gene: TRBV6-2/TRBV6-3
abundance: .
j_gene: TRBJ2-7
CDR3nt: TGTGCCAGCAGGGACGGGACAGGGGGCAGGCACGAGCAGTACTTC
CDR3aa: CASRDGTGGRHEQYF

d_gene: .
v_gene: TRBV4-1
abundance: .
j_gene: TRBJ2-7
CDR3nt: TGCGCCAGCAGCCCTAGAGCCAGGAGCCCCTCTTACGACGAGCAGTACTTC
CDR3aa: CASSPRARSPSYDEQYF

d_gene: TRBD1
v_gene: TRBV28
abundance: many
j_gene: TRBJ2-1
CDR3nt: TGTGCCAGCAGTTGGGACAGCCTACATCGAGTCAATGAGCAGTTCTTC
CDR3aa: CASSWDSLHRVNEQFF

d_gene: TRBD2
v_gene: TRBV4-3
abundance: .
j_gene: TRBJ2-7
CDR3nt: TGCGCCAGCAGCCAAGAAGTTGCGGGAGGGCCTATAGAGCAGTACTTC
CDR3aa: CASSQEVAGGPIEQYF

d_gene: .
v_gene: TRBV7-2
abundance: many
j_gene: TRBJ2-4
CDR3nt: TGTGCCAGCAGCTTAGATATACGTCGGGGTTACATTCAGTACTTC
CDR3aa: CASSLDIRRGYIQYF

d_gene: .
v_gene: TRBV18
abundance: .
j_gene: TRBJ2-3
CDR3nt: TGTGCCAGCTCACCGATGGACAGTTCAGATACGCAGTATTTT
CDR3aa: CASSPMDSSDTQYF

d_gene: .
v_gene: TRBV24-1
abundance: many
j_gene: TRBJ1-3
CDR3nt: TGTGCCACCGGGACTGACGGAAACACCATATATTTT
CDR3aa: CATGTDGNTIYF

d_gene: .
v_gene: TRBV14
abundance: .
j_gene: TRBJ2-1
CDR3nt: TGTGCCAGCAGCCAGGCCGCCCGCTCCTACAATGAGCAGTTCTTC
CDR3aa: CASSQAARSYNEQFF

d_gene: .
v_gene: TRBV28
abundance: many
j_gene: TRBJ2-1
CDR3nt: TGTGCCAGCAGTCCTAACAGGCCCTACAATGAGCAGTTCTTC
CDR3aa: CASSPNRPYNEQFF

d_gene: .
v_gene: TRBV4-1
abundance: few
j_gene: TRBJ1-2
CDR3nt: TGCGCCAGCAGCCAAACTGGGACAATGATAACCTCCTATGGCTACACCTTC
CDR3aa: CASSQTGTMITSYGYTF

d_gene: .
v_gene: TRBV20-1
abundance: .
j_gene: TRBJ1-1
CDR3nt: TGCAGTGCTAGAGGGACGTACGGGAACACTGAAGCTTTCTTT
CDR3aa: CSARGTYGNTEAFF

d_gene: .
v_gene: TRBV4-3
abundance: .
j_gene: TRBJ2-1
CDR3nt: TGCGCCAGCAGCCAAGATTTTAGTTCCTCCTACAATGAGCAGTTCTTC
CDR3aa: CASSQDFSSSYNEQFF

d_gene: .
v_gene: TRBV5-1
abundance: .
j_gene: TRBJ1-1
CDR3nt: TGCGCCAGCAGCTTGATAGGGGGCACTGAAGCTTTCTTT
CDR3aa: CASSLIGGTEAFF

d_gene: .
v_gene: TRBV6-6
abundance: .
j_gene: TRBJ2-1
CDR3nt: TGTGCCAGCACCGATGCGGGACTTCACAATGAGCAGTTCTTC
CDR3aa: CASTDAGLHNEQFF

d_gene: .
v_gene: TRBV7-3
abundance: many
j_gene: TRBJ2-2
CDR3nt: TGTGCCAGCAGCTTAAGGGCGAGAACGCCGGGCGGGGAGCTGTTTTTT
CDR3aa: CASSLRARTPGGELFF

d_gene: TRBD2
v_gene: TRBV12-3/TRBV12-4
abundance: .
j_gene: TRBJ2-2
CDR3nt: TGTGCCAGCACCCGACTAGCGGGCACCGGGGAGCTGTTTTTT
CDR3aa: CASTRLAGTGELFF

d_gene: .
v_gene: TRBV20-1
abundance: .
j_gene: TRBJ1-2
CDR3nt: TGCAGTGCACGGAGGAGGGTTGGCTACACCTTC
CDR3aa: CSARRRVGYTF

d_gene: .
v_gene: TRBV7-2
abundance: many
j_gene: TRBJ1-5
CDR3nt: TGTGCCAGCAGCTGGCAGGGGTACCAGCCCCAGCATTTT
CDR3aa: CASSWQGYQPQHF

d_gene: TRBD1
v_gene: TRBV4-1
abundance: many
j_gene: TRBJ2-2
CDR3nt: TGCGCCAGCAGCCTGGCCGGGACAGGGGACACCGGGGAGCTGTTTTTT
CDR3aa: CASSLAGTGDTGELFF

d_gene: TRBD1
v_gene: TRBV6-2/TRBV6-3
abundance: .
j_gene: TRBJ1-5
CDR3nt: TGTGCCAGCAGACAGGGGAGGCGGCCCCAGCATTTT
CDR3aa: CASRQGRRPQHF

d_gene: .
v_gene: TRBV27
abundance: few
j_gene: TRBJ2-1
CDR3nt: TGTGCCAGCAGTTTATCTAGGACGGGCTCCTACAATGAGCAGTTCTTC
CDR3aa: CASSLSRTGSYNEQFF